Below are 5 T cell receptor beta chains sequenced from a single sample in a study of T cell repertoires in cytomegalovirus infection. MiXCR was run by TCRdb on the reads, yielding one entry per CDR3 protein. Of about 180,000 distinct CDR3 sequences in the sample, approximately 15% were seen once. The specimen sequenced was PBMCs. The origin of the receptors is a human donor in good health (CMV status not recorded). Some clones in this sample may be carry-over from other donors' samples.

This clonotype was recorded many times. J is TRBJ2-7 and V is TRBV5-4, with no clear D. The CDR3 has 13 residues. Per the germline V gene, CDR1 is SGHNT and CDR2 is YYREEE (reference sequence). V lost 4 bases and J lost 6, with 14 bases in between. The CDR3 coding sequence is TGTGCCAGCAGCACCCTGAGGACCGTCGAGCAGTACTTC. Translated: CASSTLRTVEQYF.

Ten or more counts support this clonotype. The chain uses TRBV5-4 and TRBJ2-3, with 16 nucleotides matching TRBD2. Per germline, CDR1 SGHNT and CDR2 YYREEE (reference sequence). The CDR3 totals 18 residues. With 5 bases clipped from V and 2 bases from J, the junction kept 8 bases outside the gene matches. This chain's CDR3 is CASRSGLAGGPNTDTQYF. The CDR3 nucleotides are TGTGCCAGCAGGTCGGGACTAGCGGGAGGGCCGAACACAGATACGCAGTATTTT.

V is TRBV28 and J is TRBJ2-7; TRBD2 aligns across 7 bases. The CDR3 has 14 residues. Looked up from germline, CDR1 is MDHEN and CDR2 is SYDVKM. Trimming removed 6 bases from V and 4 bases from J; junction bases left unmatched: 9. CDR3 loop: CASSPGGETYEQYF. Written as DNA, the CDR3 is TGTGCCAGCAGCCCTGGGGGGGAGACGTACGAGCAGTACTTC.

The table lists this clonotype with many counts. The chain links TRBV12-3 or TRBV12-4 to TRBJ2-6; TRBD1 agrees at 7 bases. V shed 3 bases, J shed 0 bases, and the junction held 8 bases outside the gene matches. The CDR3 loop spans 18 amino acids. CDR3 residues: CASSLTGQIRSGANVLTF. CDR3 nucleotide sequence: TGTGCCAGCAGTTTGACGGGACAGATCCGCTCTGGGGCCAACGTCCTGACTTTC.

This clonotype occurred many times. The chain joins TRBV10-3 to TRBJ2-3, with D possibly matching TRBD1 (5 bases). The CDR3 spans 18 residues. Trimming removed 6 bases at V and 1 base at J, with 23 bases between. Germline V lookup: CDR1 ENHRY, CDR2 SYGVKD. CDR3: CAISQSGAESRGTDTQYF. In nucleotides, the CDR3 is TGTGCCATCAGCCAAAGTGGGGCAGAGAGTCGGGGCACAGATACGCAGTATTTT.